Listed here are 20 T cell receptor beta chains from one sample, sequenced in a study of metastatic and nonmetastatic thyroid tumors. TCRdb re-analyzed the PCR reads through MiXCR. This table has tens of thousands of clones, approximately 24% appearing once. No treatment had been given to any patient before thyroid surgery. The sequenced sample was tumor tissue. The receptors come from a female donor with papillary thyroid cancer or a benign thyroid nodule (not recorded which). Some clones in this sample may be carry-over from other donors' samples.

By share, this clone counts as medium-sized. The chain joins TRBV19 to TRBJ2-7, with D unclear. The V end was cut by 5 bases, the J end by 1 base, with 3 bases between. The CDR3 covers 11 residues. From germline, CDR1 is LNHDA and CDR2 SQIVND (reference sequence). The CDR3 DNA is TGTGCCAGTAGTCCTTCCTACGAGCAGTACTTC. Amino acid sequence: CASSPSYEQYF.

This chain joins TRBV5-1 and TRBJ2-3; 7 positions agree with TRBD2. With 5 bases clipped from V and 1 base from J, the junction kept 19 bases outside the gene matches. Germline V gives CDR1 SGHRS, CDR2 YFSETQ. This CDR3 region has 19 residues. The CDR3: CASRQTTSVSAPGTDTQYF. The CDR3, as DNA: TGCGCCAGCAGACAGACCACTAGCGTGAGTGCCCCTGGCACAGATACGCAGTATTTT.

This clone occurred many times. The CDR3 protein is CASTGFVSNQPQHF. For the CDR3, the DNA is TGTGCCAGTACAGGGTTTGTTAGCAATCAGCCCCAGCATTTT. The V call is TRBV28, the J call TRBJ1-5, with D perhaps TRBD1 (6 bases). The CDR3 loop spans 14 amino acids. V shed 9 bases and J shed 0 bases, with 12 bases lying between them. CDR1 MDHEN and CDR2 SYDVKM come from the germline V gene.

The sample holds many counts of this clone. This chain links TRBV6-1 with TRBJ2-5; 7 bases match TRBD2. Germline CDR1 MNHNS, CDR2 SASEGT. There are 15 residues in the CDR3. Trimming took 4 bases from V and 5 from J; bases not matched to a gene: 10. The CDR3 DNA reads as TGTGCCAGCAGTGGGGAGGGGCTCCCGCGTGAGACCCAGTACTTC. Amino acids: CASSGEGLPRETQYF.

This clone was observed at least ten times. The chain's CDR3 is CASSFRDRGTTNEKLFF. The CDR3 bases are TGTGCCAGCAGTTTTCGGGACAGGGGAACAACTAATGAAAAACTGTTTTTT. The chain links TRBV28 to TRBJ1-4; 10 nucleotides match TRBD1. The CDR3 is 17 residues long. The J segment lost 0 bases and the V segment lost 3 bases, leaving 4 bases of the junction unmatched. Germline values: CDR1 MDHEN, CDR2 SYDVKM.

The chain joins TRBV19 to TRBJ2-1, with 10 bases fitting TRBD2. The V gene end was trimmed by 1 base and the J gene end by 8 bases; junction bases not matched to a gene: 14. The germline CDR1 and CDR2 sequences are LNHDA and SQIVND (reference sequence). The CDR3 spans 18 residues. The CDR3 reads CASSIGWLAGAPGYEQFF. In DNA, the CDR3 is TGTGCCAGTAGTATAGGTTGGCTAGCGGGGGCACCTGGTTATGAGCAGTTCTTC.

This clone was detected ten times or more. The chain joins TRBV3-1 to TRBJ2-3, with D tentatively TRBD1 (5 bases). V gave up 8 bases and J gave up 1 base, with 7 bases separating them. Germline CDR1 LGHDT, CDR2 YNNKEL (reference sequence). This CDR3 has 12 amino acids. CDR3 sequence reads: CASGRGTDTQYF. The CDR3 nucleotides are TGTGCCAGCGGCAGGGGCACAGATACGCAGTATTTT.

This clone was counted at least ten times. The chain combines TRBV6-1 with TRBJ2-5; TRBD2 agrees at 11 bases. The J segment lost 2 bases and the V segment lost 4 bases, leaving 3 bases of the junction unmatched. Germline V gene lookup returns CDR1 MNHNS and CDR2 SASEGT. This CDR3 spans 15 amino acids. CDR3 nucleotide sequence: TGTGCCAGCAGTGGCATAGCGGGAGGGCAAGAGACCCAGTACTTC. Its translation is CASSGIAGGQETQYF.

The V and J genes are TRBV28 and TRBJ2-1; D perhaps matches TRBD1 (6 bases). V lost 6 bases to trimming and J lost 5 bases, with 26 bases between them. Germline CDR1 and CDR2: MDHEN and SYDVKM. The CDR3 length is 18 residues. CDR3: CASSLAWRWGRWNNEQFF. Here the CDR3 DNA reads TGTGCCAGCAGCTTAGCGTGGAGGTGGGGGCGCTGGAACAATGAGCAGTTCTTC.

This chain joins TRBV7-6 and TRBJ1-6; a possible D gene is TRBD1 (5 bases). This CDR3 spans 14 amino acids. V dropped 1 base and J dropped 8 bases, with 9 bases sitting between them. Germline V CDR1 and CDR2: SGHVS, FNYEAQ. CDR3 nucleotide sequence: TGTGCCAGCAGCTTAGTCGGGGGGGATTCACCCCTCCACTTT. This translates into CASSLVGGDSPLHF.

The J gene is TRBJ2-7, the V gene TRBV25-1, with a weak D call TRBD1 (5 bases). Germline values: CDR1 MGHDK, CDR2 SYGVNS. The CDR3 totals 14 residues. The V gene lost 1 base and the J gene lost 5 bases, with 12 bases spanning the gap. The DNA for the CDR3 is TGTGCCAGCAGTGAATTGGCGGCAGGGCACGAGCAGTACTTC. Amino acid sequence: CASSELAAGHEQYF.

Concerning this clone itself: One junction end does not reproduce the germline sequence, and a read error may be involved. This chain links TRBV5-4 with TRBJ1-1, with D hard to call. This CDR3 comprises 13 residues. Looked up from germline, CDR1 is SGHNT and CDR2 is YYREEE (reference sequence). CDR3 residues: CASSLTENTKAFF. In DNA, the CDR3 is TGTGCCAGCAGCTTGACTGAGAACACTAAAGCTTTCTTT.

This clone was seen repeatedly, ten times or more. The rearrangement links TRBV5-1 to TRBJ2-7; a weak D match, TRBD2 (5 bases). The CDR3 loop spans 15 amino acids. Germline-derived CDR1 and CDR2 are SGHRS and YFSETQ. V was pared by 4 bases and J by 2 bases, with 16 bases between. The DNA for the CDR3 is TGCGCCAGCAGCGCCGACTACCAGCCTACCTACGAGCAGTACTTC. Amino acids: CASSADYQPTYEQYF. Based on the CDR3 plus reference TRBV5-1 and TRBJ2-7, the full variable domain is KAGVTQTPRYLIKTRGQQVTLSCSPISGHRSVSWYQQTPGQGLQFLFEYFSETQRNKGNFPGRFSGRQFSNSRSEMNVSTLELGDSALYLCASSADYQPTYEQYFGPGTRLTVT.

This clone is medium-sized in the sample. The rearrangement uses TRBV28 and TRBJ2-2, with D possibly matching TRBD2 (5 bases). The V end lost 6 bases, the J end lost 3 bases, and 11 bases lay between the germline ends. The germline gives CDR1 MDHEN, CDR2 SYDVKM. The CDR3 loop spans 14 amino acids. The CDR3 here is CASRTMGDTGELFF. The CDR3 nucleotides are TGTGCCAGCAGAACGATGGGAGACACCGGGGAGCTGTTTTTT.

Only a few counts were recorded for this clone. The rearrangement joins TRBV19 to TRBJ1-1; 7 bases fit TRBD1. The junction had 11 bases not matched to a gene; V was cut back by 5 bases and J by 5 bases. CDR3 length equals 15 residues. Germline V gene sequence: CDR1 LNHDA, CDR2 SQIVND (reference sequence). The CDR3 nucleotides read TGTGCCAGTAGTCCCGGAGGGACAGCTGTGACTGAAGCTTTCTTT. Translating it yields CASSPGGTAVTEAFF.

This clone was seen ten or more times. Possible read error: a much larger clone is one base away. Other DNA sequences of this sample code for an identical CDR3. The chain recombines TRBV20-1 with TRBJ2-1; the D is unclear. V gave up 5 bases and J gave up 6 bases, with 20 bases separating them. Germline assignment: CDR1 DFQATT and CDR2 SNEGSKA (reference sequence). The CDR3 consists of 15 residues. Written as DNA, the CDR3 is TGCAGTGCTCCACCCACTGGACCCCGCGGCAATGAGCAGTTCTTC. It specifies CSAPPTGPRGNEQFF.

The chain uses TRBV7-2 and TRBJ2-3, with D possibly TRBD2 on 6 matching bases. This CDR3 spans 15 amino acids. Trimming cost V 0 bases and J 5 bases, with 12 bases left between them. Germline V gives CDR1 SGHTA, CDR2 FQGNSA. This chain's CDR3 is CASSLAPGEEDTQYF. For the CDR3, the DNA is TGTGCCAGCAGCTTAGCACCGGGGGAGGAAGATACGCAGTATTTT.

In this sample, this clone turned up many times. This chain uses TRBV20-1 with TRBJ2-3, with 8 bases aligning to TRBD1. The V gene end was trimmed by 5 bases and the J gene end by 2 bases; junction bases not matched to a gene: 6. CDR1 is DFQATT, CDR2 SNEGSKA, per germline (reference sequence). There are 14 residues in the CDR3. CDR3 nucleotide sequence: TGCAGTGCTTGCCGGGACAGGTCCACAGATACGCAGTATTTT. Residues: CSACRDRSTDTQYF.

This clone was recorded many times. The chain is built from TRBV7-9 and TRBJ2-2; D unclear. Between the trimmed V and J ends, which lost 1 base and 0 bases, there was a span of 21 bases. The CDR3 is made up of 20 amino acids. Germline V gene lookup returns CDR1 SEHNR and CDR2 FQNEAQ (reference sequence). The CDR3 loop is CASSLGKFRASLPNTGELFF. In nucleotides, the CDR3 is TGTGCCAGCAGCTTAGGCAAATTCCGGGCCAGCCTGCCGAACACCGGGGAGCTGTTTTTT.

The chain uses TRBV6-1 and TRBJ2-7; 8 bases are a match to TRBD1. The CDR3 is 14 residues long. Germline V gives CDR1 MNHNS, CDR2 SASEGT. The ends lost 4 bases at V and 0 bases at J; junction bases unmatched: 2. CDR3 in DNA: TGTGCCAGCAGTGGAGGGACAGGCTCCTACGAGCAGTACTTC. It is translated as CASSGGTGSYEQYF.